The source of this TCR beta chain is a study of T cell responses to AZD1222 COVID-19 vaccine (TCRdb year 2021). Turning to the overall study: TCR sequencing was performed for some 250 trial participants, of whom around 200 were given two doses of AZD1222 and some 25 were given two doses of MenACWY control vaccine. Trial participants were enrolled by age into 18-55, 56-69 and 70-plus year subgroups, with around 150, 28 and 57 TCR-sequenced participants respectively.

This clone occurred a few times. What antigen it recognizes has not been identified. Base qualities were left out, and no much larger clone turns up one base away. The CDR3 regions of human TCRbeta chains were analyzed by immunosequencing. For the original study's pipeline: Repertoire TCRs were checked for matches against a reference library of SARS-CoV-2-specific TCRs that had been generated using the MIRA antigen-specificity platform. Breadth was defined as the fraction of unique TCRs that were SARS-CoV-2-associated. Depth was defined as the fraction of total T cells that were SARS-CoV-2-associated. Each spike-specific TCR was assigned to its reactive spike region and to a CD4 or CD8 class using the MIRA data. Log10-transformed breadth and depth values were compared by one-way ANOVA with Sidak's multiple comparisons tests. TCRdb holds this immuneACCESS table with in-frame rearrangements only. Some clones are missing; in checked studies, unresolved V genes explain under half, and the rest has no known cause. The V and J calls and the clone size are those of that table, but D and trimming were determined from the DNA. The sample includes some 190,000 clones, with about 89% observed a single time. Of the sample, around 1.6% falls within the top ten clones.

The CDR3 runs 16 amino acids, cysteine and phenylalanine included. The read is trimmed to its CDR3 DNA, 48 bases read in frame from base 1. V is cut by 3 bases and J by 4 bases, and the space between the germline ends is 21 bases. The germline V gene yields SQVTM for CDR1 and ANQGSEA for CDR2. Paper-wide results and their limitations: A significant rise in spike-specific TCR breadth and depth was observed after two AZD1222 doses relative to day 0 and relative to MenACWY recipients. Participants were mostly white British, with more females than males. The authors suggested clonal diversity may have been underestimated. Vaccine-associated CD4 TCRs spanned the whole spike protein, with dominant responses in regions 160-218 and 743-854. Reportedly, close to half of the unique spike-specific TCRs recognized epitopes lying outside the regions that are mutated in the B.1.351 and B.1.1.7 variants. In the small 56-69-year group, the increase in depth fell short of significance, most likely because of low power. Conclusions about previously exposed vaccinees are limited because only five or six AZD1222 recipients were SARS-CoV-2 seropositive at baseline. Because no day 14 peak-response samples were available, the repertoires could be characterized only after the peak T cell response.

According to the study, the label for this sample's time point signals: about 28 days (+/-7) after the second vaccine dose. AZD1222 recipients with second doses at about 4 weeks or about 12 weeks were pooled, because spike-specific TCR depth and breadth did not differ between schedules. Vaccinee samples came from UK trials COV001 and COV002, including a single-blind randomized controlled phase 2/3 trial of AZD1222 (ChAdOx1 nCoV-19) in healthy adults. For TCRbeta chain sequencing, PBMC samples from trial participants were taken at day 0 and at day 28 after the second dose. This TCR was sampled from an adult who received the AZD1222 COVID-19 vaccine. The chain is assembled from TRBV29-1 and TRBJ1-2; the D region possibly corresponds to TRBD1 (6 bases align). Sample: peripheral blood, taken 28 days after the second AZD1222 dose. The CDR3 region has the sequence CSVDTPRQADGYGYTF. DNA sequence: TGCAGCGTTGATACACCTCGACAGGCCGATGGCTATGGCTACACCTTC. Beyond the CDR3, the reference TRBV29-1 and TRBJ1-2 genes provide the residues; the full variable domain reads: SAVISQKPSRDICQRGTSLTIQCQVDSQVTMMFWYRQQPGQSLTLIATANQGSEATYESGFVIDKFPISRPNLTFSTLTVSNMSPEDSSIYLCSVDTPRQADGYGYTFGSGTRLTVV.